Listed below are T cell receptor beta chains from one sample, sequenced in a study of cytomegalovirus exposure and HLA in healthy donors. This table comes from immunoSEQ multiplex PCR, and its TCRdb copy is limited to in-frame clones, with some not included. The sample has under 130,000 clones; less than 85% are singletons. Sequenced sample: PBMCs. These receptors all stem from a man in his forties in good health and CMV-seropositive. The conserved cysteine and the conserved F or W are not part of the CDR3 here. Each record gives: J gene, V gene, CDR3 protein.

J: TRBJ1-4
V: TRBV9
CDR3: ASTPTGTGAEKLF

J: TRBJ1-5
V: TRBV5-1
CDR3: ASSTGNQAPQH

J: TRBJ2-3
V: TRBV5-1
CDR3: ASSQGQGRDTQY

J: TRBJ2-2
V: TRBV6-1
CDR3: ASSIPGLESGELF

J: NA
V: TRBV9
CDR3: ASSVGGRASYEQY

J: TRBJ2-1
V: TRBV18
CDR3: ASSPLSADYNEQF

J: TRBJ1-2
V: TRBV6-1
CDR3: ASSPEGARGYGYT

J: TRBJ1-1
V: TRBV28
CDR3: ASSFLRTVAEAF

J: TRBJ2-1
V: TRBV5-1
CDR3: ASSLGGGLYNEQF

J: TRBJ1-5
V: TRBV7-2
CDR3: ASSARSNQPQH

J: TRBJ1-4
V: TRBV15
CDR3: ATSREQGFGEKLF

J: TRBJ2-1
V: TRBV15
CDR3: ATSRKLAGANEQF

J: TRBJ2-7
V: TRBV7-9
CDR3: ASGLAGWYEQY

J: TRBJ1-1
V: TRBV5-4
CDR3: ASSPTGYEAF

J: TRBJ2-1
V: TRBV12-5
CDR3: ASGLVRDNEQF

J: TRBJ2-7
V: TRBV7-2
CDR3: ASSLGGSNNEQY

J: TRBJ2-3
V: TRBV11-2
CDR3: ASSPGRGVSTDTQY

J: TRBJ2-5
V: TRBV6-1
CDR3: ASRIAGGGETQY

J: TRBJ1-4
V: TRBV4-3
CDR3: ASSQDSGTGYEKLF

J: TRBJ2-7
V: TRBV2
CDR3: ASSEQGGLSYEQY

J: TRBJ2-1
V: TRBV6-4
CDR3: ASSESAGAYNEQF

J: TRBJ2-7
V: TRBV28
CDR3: ASSLGGGIVYEQY

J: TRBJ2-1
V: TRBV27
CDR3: ASSLRGKGNEQF

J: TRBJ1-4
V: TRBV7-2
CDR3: ASSLGAGDEKLF

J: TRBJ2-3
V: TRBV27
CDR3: ASKSQTGLSTDTQY

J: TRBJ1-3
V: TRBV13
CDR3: ASSLGGASGNTIY

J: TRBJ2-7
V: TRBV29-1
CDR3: SVEDEDSYEQY

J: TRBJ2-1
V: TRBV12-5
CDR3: ASGQLGIDEQF

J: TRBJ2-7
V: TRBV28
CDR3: ASSSRAGDRSTIPYEQY

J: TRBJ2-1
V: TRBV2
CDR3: ASSERLADLYNEQF

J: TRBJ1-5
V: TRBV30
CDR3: AWTGQGSTYQPQH

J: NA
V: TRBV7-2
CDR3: ASSRLAGGLYEQY

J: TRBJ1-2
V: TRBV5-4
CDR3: ASSLVGTGYGYT

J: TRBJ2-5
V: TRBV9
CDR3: ASSAHSGGWETQY

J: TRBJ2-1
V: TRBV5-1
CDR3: ASSVGLAASNEQF

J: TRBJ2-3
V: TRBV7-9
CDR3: ASSLGDRSGGPFTDTQY

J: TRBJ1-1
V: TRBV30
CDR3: AWNPQGGNTEAF

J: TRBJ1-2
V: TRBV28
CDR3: ASSTGTNYGYT

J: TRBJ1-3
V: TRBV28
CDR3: ASRSRGRPGSGNTIY

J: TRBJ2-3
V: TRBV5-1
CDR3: ASSPHMSTDTQY

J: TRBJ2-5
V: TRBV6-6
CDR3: ASRLQGAETQY

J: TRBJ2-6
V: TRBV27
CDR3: ASNPGGQFGTNVLT

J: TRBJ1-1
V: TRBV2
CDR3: ASSEEGGGFEAF

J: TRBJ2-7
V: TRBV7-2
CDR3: ASSQGAGGNYEQY

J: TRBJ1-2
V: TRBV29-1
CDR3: SVREPSYGYT

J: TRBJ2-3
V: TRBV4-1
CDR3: ASSQDWTSGVDTQY

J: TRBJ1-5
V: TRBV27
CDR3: ASSVWASNQPQH

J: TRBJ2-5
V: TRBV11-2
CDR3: ASSWGPGRETQY

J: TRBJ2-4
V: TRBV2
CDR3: ASGGEGGKNSQY

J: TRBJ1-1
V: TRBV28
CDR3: ASSSHRAGWTEAF

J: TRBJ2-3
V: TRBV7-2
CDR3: ASSLKGLAGGQADTQY

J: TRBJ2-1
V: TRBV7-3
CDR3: ASSLGLAPYNEQF

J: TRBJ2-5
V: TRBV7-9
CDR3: ASSPSAGGSETQY

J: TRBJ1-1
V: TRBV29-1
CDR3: SVETITGGRKAF

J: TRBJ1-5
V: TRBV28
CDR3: ASSKTGTGVQPQH

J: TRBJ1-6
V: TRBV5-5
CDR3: ASSFGSGGYSPLH

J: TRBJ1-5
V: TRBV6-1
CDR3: ASQGGNQPQH